Shown below are 8 T cell receptor beta chains from a single sample sequenced in a study of T cell repertoires in cytomegalovirus infection. TCRdb fed the reads into MiXCR, producing one record per CDR3 protein. The sample carries about 310,000 distinct CDR3 sequences, around a sixth recorded once. Sequenced material: PBMCs. The receptors shown here come from a human donor in good health (CMV status not recorded). Some clones in this sample may be carry-over from other donors' samples.

This clonotype occurred many times. This chain links TRBV11-2 with TRBJ2-2, with unresolved D. The ends were cut back, 4 bases at V and 0 bases at J, with 18 bases in the middle. The V gene's germline CDR1 is SGHAT and CDR2 FQNNGV. The CDR3 is 18 amino acids. This CDR3 reads CASSWPPSDGANTGELFF. For the CDR3, the DNA is TGTGCCAGCAGCTGGCCCCCCTCGGACGGTGCGAACACCGGGGAGCTGTTTTTT.

This chain connects TRBV27 to TRBJ2-2; 8 nucleotides align to TRBD1. From germline, CDR1 is MNHEY and CDR2 SMNVEV (reference sequence). V trimming: 5 bases; J trimming: 1 base; junction bases outside the gene matches: 6. CDR3 length equals 16 residues. The CDR3 nucleotides are TGTGCCAGCAGTAAAACCGGGACAGGGAACACCGGGGAGCTGTTTTTT. Translating it yields CASSKTGTGNTGELFF.

This clonotype was detected many times. This chain joins TRBV7-2 and TRBJ2-3, with D perhaps matching TRBD2 (5 bases). Germline loops: CDR1 SGHTA, CDR2 FQGNSA. Deletions cut 5 bases from V and 0 bases from J, with 18 bases between. The CDR3 extends over 17 amino acids. CDR3 nucleotides: TGTGCCAGCAGCCCAAATGGGAGAACCACTAGCACAGATACGCAGTATTTT. Protein product: CASSPNGRTTSTDTQYF.

Many counts were recorded for this clonotype. One end of the junction is discordant with germline, which a read error may explain. J is TRBJ2-1 and V is TRBV5-6; the D gene could be TRBD1 or TRBD2 (6 bases each). Germline-derived CDR1 and CDR2 are SGHDT and YYEEEE. CDR3 length: 15 amino acids. In nucleotides, the CDR3 is TGTGCCAGCAGCTTGGCGTGGGGGGCCTATAATGAGCAGTTCTTC. Residues: CASSLAWGAYNEQFF.

The V call is TRBV5-1, the J call TRBJ1-1; unclear D gene. V was clipped by 4 bases and J by 0 bases, with 10 bases between them. This CDR3 comprises 14 residues. Germline CDR1 reads SGHRS; CDR2 reads YFSETQ. CDR3 bases: TGCGCCAGCAGCGCTGACGGATTGAACACTGAAGCTTTCTTT. Translated, it gives CASSADGLNTEAFF.

This clonotype has ten or more counts. This chain connects TRBV7-2 to TRBJ1-1; D might be TRBD1 (5 bases). V lost 5 bases and J 1 base, leaving 11 bases between the germline ends. The CDR3 loop spans 14 amino acids. The germline CDR1 and CDR2 sequences are SGHTA and FQGNSA. The CDR3 is CASSPGTENTEAFF. The CDR3 DNA follows: TGTGCCAGCAGCCCTGGGACCGAGAACACTGAAGCTTTCTTT.

This clonotype was observed many times. The chain links TRBV7-2 to TRBJ2-1, with a tentative D call TRBD1 (6 bases). Germline-derived CDR1 and CDR2 are SGHTA and FQGNSA. Trimming cost V 3 bases and J 2 bases, with 8 bases left between them. The CDR3 is 14 residues long. The CDR3 protein is CASSFGTPYNEQFF. Written as DNA, the CDR3 is TGTGCCAGCAGCTTCGGGACACCCTACAATGAGCAGTTCTTC.

This clonotype has just a few counts. The chain carries TRBV19 and TRBJ1-2, with 8 bases identical to TRBD1. Germline CDR1 LNHDA, CDR2 SQIVND (reference sequence). CDR3 size: 16 residues. J gave up 2 bases and V 4 bases, and 9 bases lay outside the gene matches. In nucleotides, the CDR3 is TGTGCCAGTAGTACGACAGGGGCCGCTTTAAACTATGGCTACACCTTC. This translates into CASSTTGAALNYGYTF. Full variable domain (rest looked up from reference TRBV19 and TRBJ1-2): DGGITQSPKYLFRKEGQNVTLSCEQNLNHDAMYWYRQDPGQGLRLIYYSQIVNDFQKGDIAEGYSVSREKKESFPLTVTSAQKNPTAFYLCASSTTGAALNYGYTFGSGTRLTVV.